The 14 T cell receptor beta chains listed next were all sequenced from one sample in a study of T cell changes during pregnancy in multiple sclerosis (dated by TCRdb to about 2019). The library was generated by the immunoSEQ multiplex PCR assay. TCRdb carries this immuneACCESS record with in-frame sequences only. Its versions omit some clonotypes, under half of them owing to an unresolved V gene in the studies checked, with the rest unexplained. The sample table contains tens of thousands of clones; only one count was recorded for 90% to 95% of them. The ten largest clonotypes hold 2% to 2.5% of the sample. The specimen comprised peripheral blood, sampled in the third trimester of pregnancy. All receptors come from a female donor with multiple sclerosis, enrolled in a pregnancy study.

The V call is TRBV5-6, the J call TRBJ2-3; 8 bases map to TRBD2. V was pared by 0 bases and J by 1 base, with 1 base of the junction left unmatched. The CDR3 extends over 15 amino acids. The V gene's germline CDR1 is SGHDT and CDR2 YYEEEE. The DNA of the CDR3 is TGTGCCAGCAGCTTGGGTAGCGGGGGCACAGATACGCAGTATTTT. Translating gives CASSLGSGGTDTQYF.

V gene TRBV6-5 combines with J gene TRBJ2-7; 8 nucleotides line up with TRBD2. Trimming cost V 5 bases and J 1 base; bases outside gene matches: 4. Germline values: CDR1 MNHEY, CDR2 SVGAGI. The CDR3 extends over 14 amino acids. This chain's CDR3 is CASSAGGQSYEQYF. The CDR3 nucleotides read TGTGCCAGCAGTGCGGGAGGCCAGTCCTACGAGCAGTACTTC.

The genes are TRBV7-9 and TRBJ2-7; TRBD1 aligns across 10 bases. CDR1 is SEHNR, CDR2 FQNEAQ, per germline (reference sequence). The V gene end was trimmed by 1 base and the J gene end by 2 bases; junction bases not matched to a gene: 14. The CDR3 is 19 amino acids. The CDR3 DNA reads TGTGCCAGCAGCTTAGTCGGGACAGGGGTAAACTCAAGGACCTACGAGCAGTACTTC. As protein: CASSLVGTGVNSRTYEQYF.

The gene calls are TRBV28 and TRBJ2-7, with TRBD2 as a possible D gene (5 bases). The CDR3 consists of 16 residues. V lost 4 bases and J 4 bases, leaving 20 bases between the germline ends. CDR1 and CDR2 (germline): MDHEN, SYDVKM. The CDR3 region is CASSSDGEPIRYEQYF. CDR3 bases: TGTGCCAGCAGTTCCGACGGGGAACCCATTCGTTACGAGCAGTACTTC.

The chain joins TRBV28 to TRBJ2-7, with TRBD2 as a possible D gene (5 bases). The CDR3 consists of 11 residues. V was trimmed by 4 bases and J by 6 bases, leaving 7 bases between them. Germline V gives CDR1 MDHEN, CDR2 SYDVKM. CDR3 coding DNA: TGTGCCAGCAGTTCAACTAGCGAGCAGTACTTC. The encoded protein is CASSSTSEQYF.

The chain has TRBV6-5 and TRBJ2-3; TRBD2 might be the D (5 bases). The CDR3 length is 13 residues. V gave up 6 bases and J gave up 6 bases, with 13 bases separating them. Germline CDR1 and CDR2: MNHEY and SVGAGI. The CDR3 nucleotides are TGTGCCAGCAGGGACTCCCAATTGGATACGCAGTATTTT. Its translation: CASRDSQLDTQYF.

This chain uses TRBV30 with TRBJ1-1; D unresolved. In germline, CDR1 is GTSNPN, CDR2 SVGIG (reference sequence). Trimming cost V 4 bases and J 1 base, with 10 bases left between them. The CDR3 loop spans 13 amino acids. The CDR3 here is CAWTGSANTEAFF. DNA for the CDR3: TGTGCCTGGACGGGATCCGCGAACACTGAAGCTTTCTTT.

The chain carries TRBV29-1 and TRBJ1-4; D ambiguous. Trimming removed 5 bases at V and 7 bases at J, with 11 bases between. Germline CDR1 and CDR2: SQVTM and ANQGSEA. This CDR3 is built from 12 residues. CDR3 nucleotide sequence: TGCAGCGTTATTCGGGAAGGTGAAAAACTGTTTTTT. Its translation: CSVIREGEKLFF. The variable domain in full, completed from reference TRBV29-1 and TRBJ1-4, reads SAVISQKPSRDICQRGTSLTIQCQVDSQVTMMFWYRQQPGQSLTLIATANQGSEATYESGFVIDKFPISRPNLTFSTLTVSNMSPEDSSIYLCSVIREGEKLFFGSGTQLSVL.

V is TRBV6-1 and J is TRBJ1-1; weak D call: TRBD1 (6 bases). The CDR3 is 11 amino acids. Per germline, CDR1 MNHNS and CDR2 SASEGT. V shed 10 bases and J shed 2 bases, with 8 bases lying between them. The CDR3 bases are TGTGCCACGGACAGCAACACTGAAGCTTTCTTT. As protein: CATDSNTEAFF.

The DNA of the CDR3 is TGTGCCAGCAGCTTCGGGACTAGCGACTACGAGCAGTACTTC. It is translated as CASSFGTSDYEQYF. The chain employs TRBV5-4 and TRBJ2-5, with 10 positions matching TRBD2. The J call may not be correct, given that the DNA end is closer to TRBJ2-7. Per the germline V gene, CDR1 is SGHNT and CDR2 is YYREEE (reference sequence). This CDR3 is built from 14 residues.

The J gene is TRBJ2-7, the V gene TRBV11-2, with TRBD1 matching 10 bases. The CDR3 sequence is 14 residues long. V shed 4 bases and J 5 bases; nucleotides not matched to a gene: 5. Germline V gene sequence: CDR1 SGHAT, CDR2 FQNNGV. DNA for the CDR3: TGTGCCAGCAGCTCGGACAGGGGGATCCACGAGCAGTACTTC. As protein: CASSSDRGIHEQYF.

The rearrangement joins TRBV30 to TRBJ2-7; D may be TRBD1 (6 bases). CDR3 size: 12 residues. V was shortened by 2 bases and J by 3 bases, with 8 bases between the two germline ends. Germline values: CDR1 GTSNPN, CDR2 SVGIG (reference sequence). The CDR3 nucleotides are TGTGCCTGGAGTACAGGGAACTACGAGCAGTACTTC. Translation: CAWSTGNYEQYF.

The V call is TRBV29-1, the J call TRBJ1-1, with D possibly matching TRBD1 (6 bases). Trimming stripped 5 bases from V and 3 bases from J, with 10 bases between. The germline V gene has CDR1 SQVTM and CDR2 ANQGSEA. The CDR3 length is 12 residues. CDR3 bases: TGCAGCGTTTTTCAGGGGTACACTGAAGCTTTCTTT. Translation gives CSVFQGYTEAFF.

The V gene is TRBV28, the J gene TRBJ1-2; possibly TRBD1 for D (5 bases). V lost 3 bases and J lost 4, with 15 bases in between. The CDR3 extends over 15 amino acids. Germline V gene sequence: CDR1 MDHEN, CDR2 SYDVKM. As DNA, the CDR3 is TGTGCCAGCAGTTTCAGGGCGGGGGGGAGCTATGGCTACACCTTC. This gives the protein CASSFRAGGSYGYTF.